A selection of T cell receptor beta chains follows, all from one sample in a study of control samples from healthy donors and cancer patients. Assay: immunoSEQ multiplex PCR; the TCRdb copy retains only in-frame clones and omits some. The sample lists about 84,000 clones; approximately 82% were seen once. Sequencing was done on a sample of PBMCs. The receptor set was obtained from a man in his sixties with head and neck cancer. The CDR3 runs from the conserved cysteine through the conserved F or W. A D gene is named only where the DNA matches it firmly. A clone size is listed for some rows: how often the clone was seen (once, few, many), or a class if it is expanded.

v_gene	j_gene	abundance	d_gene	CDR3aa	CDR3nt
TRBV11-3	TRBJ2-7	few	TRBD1	CASSLPGGPGQGRF	TGTGCCAGCAGCTTACCCGGAGGGCCGGGACAGGGACGCTTC
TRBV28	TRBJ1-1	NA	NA	CASSQMDTEAFF	TGTGCCAGCAGTCAGATGGACACTGAAGCTTTCTTT
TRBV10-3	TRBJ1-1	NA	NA	CAISVSGGTEAFF	TGTGCCATCAGTGTCTCGGGGGGCACTGAAGCTTTCTTT
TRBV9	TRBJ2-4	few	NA	CASSVFLGNIQYF	TGTGCCAGCAGCGTGTTCCTAGGGAACATTCAGTACTTC
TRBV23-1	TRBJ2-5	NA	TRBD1	CASSPWGDRVLGGETQYF	TGCGCCAGCAGCCCCTGGGGGGACAGGGTTTTGGGTGGAGAGACCCAGTACTTC
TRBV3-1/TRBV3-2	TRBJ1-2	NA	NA	CASSQVEINYGYTF	TGTGCCAGCAGCCAAGTGGAAATTAACTATGGCTACACCTTC
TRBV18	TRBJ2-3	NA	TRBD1	CASSVAGTGASDTQYF	TGTGCCAGCTCAGTAGCCGGGACAGGGGCGTCAGATACGCAGTATTTT
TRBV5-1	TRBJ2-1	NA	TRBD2	CASSVGLAGANEQFF	TGCGCCAGCAGCGTGGGACTAGCGGGAGCGAATGAGCAGTTCTTC
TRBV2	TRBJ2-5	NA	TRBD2	CASSPLGLAGGTQYF	TGTGCCAGCAGTCCCCTCGGACTAGCGGGGGGGACCCAGTACTTC
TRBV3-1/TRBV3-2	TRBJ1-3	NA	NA	CASSPPGAIGNTIYF	TGTGCCAGCAGCCCCCCGGGGGCCATTGGAAACACCATATATTTT
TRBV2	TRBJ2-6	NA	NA	CASSKQGAGANVLTF	TGTGCCAGCAGCAAACAGGGCGCTGGGGCCAACGTCCTGACTTTC
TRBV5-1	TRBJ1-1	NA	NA	CASSLFGRGAEAFF	TGCGCCAGCAGCTTGTTCGGCAGGGGTGCTGAAGCTTTCTTT
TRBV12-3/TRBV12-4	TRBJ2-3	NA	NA	CASSFRSPDTQYF	TGTGCCAGCAGTTTTAGATCCCCAGATACGCAGTATTTT
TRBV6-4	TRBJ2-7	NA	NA	CASSASPWAEQYF	TGTGCCAGCAGTGCCTCACCTTGGGCCGAGCAGTACTTC
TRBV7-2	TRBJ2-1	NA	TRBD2	CASSPERDRAGFF	TGTGCCAGCAGCCCCGAGCGGGACCGAGCGGGGTTCTTC
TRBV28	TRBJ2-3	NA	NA	CASYFRGGRDTQYF	TGTGCCAGTTATTTCAGAGGGGGAAGAGATACGCAGTATTTT
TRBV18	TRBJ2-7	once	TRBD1	CASSSGQGTYEQYF	TGTGCCAGCTCCTCCGGACAGGGTACCTACGAGCAGTACTTC
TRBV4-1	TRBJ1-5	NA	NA	CASSRGENSNQPQHF	TGCGCCAGCAGCCGGGGAGAAAATAGCAATCAGCCCCAGCATTTT
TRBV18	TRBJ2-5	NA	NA	CASSPNRFPQETQYF	TGTGCCAGCTCACCAAACAGGTTCCCCCAAGAGACCCAGTACTTC
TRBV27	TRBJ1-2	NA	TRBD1	CASSSGGDDYGYTF	TGTGCCAGCAGTTCAGGGGGCGATGACTATGGCTACACCTTC
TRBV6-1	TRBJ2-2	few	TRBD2	CASSEARLARTGELFF	TGTGCCAGCAGTGAAGCGCGACTAGCGAGGACCGGGGAGCTGTTTTTT
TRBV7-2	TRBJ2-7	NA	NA	CASSPGTFSYEQYF	TGTGCCAGCAGCCCCGGGACCTTCTCCTACGAGCAGTACTTC
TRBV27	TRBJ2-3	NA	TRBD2	CASKAGFGPDTQYF	TGTGCCAGCAAAGCGGGATTTGGCCCAGATACGCAGTATTTT
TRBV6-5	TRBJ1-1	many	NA	CASRGAVFTEAFF	TGTGCCAGCAGGGGGGCCGTGTTCACTGAAGCTTTCTTT
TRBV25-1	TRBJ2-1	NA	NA	CASSASGSSQFF	TGTGCCAGCAGTGCATCGGGGAGCTCTCAGTTCTTC
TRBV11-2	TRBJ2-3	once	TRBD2	CASSPERTSGTDTQYF	TGTGCCAGCAGCCCAGAAAGGACTAGCGGCACAGATACGCAGTATTTT
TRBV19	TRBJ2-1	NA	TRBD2	CASSPWAASGRNEQFF	TGTGCCAGTAGTCCGTGGGCGGCTAGCGGGAGAAATGAGCAGTTCTTC
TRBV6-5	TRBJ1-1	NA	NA	CASSYRHRDTEAFF	TGTGCCAGCAGTTACCGGCACCGTGACACTGAAGCTTTCTTT
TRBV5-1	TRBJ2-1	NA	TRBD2	CASSTGTSGYSEQFF	TGCGCCAGCAGCACCGGGACTAGCGGCTACAGTGAGCAGTTCTTC
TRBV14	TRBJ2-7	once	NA	CASSQVSRGGEQYF	TGTGCCAGCAGCCAAGTTTCCAGGGGTGGCGAGCAGTACTTC
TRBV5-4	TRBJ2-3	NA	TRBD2	CASSRDTSGRVADTQYF	TGTGCCAGCAGCCGAGACACTAGCGGGAGGGTCGCAGATACGCAGTATTTT
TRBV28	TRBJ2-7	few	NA	CASRDWTDISYEQYF	TGTGCCAGCAGGGACTGGACAGATATCTCCTACGAGCAGTACTTC
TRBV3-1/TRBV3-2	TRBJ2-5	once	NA	CASSIQRDQETQYF	TGTGCCAGCAGCATCCAGCGGGACCAAGAGACCCAGTACTTC
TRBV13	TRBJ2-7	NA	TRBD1	CASSQGLGTGSYEQYF	TGTGCCAGCAGCCAGGGACTCGGGACAGGGTCCTACGAGCAGTACTTC
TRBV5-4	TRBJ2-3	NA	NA	CASSLSPGSVDTQYF	TGTGCCAGCAGCTTGTCCCCGGGATCAGTTGATACGCAGTATTTT
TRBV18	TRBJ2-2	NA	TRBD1	CASSEYRGLNTGELFF	TGTGCCAGCTCAGAGTACAGGGGGCTAAACACCGGGGAGCTGTTTTTT
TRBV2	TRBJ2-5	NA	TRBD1	CASEQGVRETQYF	TGTGCCAGCGAACAGGGGGTTCGAGAGACCCAGTACTTC
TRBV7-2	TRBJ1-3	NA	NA	CASSFGHAGSGNTIYF	TGTGCCAGCAGCTTCGGACACGCCGGCTCTGGAAACACCATATATTTT
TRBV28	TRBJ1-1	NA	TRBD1	CASRLQGRVGATEAFF	TGTGCCAGCAGATTACAGGGGAGGGTAGGAGCCACTGAAGCTTTCTTT
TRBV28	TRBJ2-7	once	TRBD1	CASRGQALRYEQYF	TGTGCCAGCAGGGGACAGGCTTTGCGGTACGAGCAGTACTTC
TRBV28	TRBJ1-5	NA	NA	CASSFGTGSSQPQHF	TGTGCCAGCAGTTTTGGCACAGGGTCTTCTCAGCCCCAGCATTTT
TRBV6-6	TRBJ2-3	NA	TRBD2	CASRVLAGGPDTQYF	TGTGCCAGCAGAGTTTTGGCGGGAGGGCCAGATACGCAGTATTTT
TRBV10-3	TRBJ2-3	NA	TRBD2	CAISGGRLAGGRRSSTDTQYF	TGTGCCATCAGTGGGGGGAGATTAGCGGGAGGAAGACGTTCTAGCACAGATACGCAGTATTTT
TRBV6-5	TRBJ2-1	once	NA	CASSYAEPVYNEQFF	TGTGCCAGCAGTTACGCAGAGCCAGTCTACAATGAGCAGTTCTTC
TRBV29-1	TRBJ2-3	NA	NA	CSVVVDTQYF	TGCAGCGTTGTTGTGGATACGCAGTATTTT
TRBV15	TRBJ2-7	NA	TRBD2	CATSRSGGTKFYEQYF	TGTGCCACCAGCAGATCCGGAGGGACTAAATTCTACGAGCAGTACTTC